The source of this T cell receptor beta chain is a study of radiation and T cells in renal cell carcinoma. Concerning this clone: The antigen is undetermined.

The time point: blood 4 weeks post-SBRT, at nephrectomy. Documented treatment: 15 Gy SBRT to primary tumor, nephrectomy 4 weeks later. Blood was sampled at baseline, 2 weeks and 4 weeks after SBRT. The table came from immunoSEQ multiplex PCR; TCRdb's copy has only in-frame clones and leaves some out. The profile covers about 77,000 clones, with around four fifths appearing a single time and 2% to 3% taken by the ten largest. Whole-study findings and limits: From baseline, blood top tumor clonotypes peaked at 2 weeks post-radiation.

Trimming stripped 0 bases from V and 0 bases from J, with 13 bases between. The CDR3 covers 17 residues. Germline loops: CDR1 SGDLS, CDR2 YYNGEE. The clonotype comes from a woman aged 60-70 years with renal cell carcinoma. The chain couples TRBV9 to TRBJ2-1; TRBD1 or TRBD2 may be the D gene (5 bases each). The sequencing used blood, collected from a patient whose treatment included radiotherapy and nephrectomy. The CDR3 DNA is TGTGCCAGCAGCGTAGTTGGGGGTCCGAGCTCCTACAATGAGCAGTTCTTC. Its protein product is CASSVVGGPSSYNEQFF.